The sequence of this T cell receptor beta chain was determined in a study of cytomegalovirus exposure and HLA in healthy donors. PCR used 60 Vbeta primers and 13 Jbeta primers. Sequencing used immunoSEQ multiplex PCR; TCRdb keeps in-frame clones, though not all of them. The sample includes about 200,000 clones, 65% to 90% of them seen just once. Deletions cut 4 bases from V and 6 bases from J, with 19 bases between. The CDR3 is 15 amino acids. Germline CDR1 is MNHNS and CDR2 is SASEGT. The receptor's source is a woman aged 30 to 39 in good health and CMV-seronegative. V and J are TRBV6-1 and TRBJ2-7; weak D call: TRBD1 (5 bases). Sequenced: PBMCs. Written as DNA, the CDR3 is TGTGCCAGCAGTGCTCTAGGGATTATAGGGGCCGAGCAGTACTTC. Protein product: CASSALGIIGAEQYF.